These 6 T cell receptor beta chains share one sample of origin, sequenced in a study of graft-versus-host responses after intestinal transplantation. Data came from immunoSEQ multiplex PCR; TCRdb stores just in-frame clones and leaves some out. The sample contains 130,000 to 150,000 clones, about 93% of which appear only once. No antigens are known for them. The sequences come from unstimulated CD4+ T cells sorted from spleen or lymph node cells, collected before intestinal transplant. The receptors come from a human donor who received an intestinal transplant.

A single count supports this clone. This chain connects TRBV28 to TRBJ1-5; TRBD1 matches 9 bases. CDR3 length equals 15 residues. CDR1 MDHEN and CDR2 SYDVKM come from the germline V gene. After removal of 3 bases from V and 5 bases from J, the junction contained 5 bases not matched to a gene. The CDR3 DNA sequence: TGTGCCAGCAGTTTTAGGACAGGGGTAGATCAGCCCCAGCATTTT. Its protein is CASSFRTGVDQPQHF. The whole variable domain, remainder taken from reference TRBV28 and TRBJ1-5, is DVKVTQSSRYLVKRTGEKVFLECVQDMDHENMFWYRQDPGLGLRLIYFSYDVKMKEKGDIPEGYSVSREKKERFSLILESASTNQTSMYLCASSFRTGVDQPQHFGDGTRLSIL.

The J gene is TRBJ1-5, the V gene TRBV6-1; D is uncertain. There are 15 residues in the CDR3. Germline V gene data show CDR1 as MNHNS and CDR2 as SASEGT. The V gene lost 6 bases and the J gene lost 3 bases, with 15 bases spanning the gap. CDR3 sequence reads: CASRQEGLLNQPQHF. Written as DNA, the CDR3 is TGTGCCAGCAGGCAGGAGGGCCTCCTCAATCAGCCCCAGCATTTT.

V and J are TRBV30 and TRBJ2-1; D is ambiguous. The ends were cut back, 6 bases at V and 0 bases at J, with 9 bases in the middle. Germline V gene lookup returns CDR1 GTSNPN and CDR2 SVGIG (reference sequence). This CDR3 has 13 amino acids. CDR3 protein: CACPSSSYNEQFF. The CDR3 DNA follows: TGTGCCTGCCCTTCTAGCTCCTACAATGAGCAGTTCTTC.

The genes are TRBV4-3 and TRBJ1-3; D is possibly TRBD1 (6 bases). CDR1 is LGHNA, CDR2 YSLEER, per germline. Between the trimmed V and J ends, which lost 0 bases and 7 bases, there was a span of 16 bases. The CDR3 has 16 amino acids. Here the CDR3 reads CASSQDRGGGRNTIYF. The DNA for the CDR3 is TGCGCCAGCAGCCAAGATCGAGGGGGGGGAAGGAACACCATATATTTT.

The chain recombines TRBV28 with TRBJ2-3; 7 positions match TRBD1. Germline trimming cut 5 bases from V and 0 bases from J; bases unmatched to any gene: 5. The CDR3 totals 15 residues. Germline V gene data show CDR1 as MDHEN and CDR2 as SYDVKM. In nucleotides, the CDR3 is TGTGCCAGCAGTCACAGGGGAAGGAGCACAGATACGCAGTATTTT. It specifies CASSHRGRSTDTQYF.

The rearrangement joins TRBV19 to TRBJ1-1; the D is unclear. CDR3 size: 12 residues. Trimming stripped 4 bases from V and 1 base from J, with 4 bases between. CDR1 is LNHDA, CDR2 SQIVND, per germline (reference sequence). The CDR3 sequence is CASSTGNTEAFF. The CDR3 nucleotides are TGTGCCAGTAGTACTGGGAACACTGAAGCTTTCTTT.